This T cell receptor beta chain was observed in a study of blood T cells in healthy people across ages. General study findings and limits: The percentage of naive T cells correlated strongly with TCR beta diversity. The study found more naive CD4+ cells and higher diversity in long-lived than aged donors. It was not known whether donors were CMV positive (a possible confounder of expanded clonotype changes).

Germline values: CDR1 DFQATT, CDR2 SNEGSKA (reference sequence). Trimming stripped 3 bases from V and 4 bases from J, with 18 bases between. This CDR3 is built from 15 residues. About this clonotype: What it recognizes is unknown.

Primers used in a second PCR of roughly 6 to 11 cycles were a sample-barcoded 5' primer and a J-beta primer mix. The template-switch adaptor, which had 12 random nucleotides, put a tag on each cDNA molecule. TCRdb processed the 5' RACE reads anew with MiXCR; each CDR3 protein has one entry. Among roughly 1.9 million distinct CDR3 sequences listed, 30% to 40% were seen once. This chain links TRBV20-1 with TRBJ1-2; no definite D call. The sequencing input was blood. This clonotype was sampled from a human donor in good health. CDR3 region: CSASIPERLGYGYTF. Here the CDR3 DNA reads TGCAGTGCTAGCATCCCGGAACGCCTAGGCTATGGCTACACCTTC.